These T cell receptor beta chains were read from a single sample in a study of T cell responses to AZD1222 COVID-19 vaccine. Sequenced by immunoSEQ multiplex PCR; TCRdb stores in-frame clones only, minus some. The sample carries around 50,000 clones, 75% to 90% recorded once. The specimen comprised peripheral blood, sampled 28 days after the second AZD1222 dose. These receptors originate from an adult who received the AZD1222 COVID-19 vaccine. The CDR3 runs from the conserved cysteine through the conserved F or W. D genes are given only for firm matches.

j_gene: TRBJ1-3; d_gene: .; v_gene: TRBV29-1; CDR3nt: TGCAGCGTTGATCTCAGGTCTGGAAACACCATATATTTT; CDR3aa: CSVDLRSGNTIYF
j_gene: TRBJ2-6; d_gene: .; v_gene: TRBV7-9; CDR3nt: TGTGCCAGCAGCTTAGGATGGGGGCCAGACTCTGGGGCCAACGTCCTGACTTTC; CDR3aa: CASSLGWGPDSGANVLTF
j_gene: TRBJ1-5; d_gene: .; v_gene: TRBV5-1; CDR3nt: TGCGCCAGCAGGCCAGGGCAGGGAAATCAGCCCCAGCATTTT; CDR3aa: CASRPGQGNQPQHF
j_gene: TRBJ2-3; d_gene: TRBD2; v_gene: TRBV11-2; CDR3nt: TGTGCCAGCAGCTTAGCTAGCGGGGGAACAGATACGCAGTATTTT; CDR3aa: CASSLASGGTDTQYF
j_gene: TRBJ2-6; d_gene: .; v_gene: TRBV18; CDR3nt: TGTGCCAGCTCACCACCCGAGGGGCGTTCTGGGGCCAACGTCCTGACTTTC; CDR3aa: CASSPPEGRSGANVLTF
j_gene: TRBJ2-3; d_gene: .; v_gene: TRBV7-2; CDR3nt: TGTGCCAGCAGCTTGGGTTCTCCTAGCACAGATACGCAGTATTTT; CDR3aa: CASSLGSPSTDTQYF
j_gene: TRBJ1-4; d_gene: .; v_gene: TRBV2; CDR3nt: TGTGCCAGCAGCTTTGCCCCAGGGAGAAATGAAAAACTGTTTTTT; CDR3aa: CASSFAPGRNEKLFF
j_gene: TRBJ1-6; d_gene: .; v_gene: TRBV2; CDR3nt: TGTGCCAGCGTAACACTCACTAATTCACCCCTCCACTTT; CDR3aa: CASVTLTNSPLHF
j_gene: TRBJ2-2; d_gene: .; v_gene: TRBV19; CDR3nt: TGTGCCAGTACCCATTATCGGGTCCCGGACACCGGGGAGCTGTTTTTT; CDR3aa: CASTHYRVPDTGELFF
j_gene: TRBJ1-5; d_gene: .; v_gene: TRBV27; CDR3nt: TGTGCCAGCAGTATGACCGCCCAACCCAGCAATCAGCCCCAGCATTTT; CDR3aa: CASSMTAQPSNQPQHF
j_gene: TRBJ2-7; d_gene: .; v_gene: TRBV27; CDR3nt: TGTGCCAGCAGCATTGAGGACGGAGCATCCTACGAGCAGTACTTC; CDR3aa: CASSIEDGASYEQYF
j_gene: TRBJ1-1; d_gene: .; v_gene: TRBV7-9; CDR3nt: TGTGCCAGCAGCGAACCGGGACTCCTGGCCGTCAACACTGAAGCTTTCTTT; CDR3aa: CASSEPGLLAVNTEAFF
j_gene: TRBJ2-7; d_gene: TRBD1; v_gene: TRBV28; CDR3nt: TGTGCCAGCAGTGTGGCCGGGACAGGGACTGACTTCGAGCAGTACTTC; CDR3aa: CASSVAGTGTDFEQYF
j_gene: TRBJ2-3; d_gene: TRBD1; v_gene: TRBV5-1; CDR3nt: TGCGCCAGCAGCTTTAGGGGGCCCTCCTACACAGATACGCAGTATTTT; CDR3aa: CASSFRGPSYTDTQYF